The clone carrying this T cell receptor (beta chain) came up a few times. TCRdb redid the calling of the RT-PCR reads with MiXCR, one entry per CDR3 protein. The repertoire consists of approximately 200,000 distinct CDR3 sequences, with more than 35% occurring once and the leading ten covering 30% to 35%. The germline gives CDR1 SGDLS, CDR2 YYNGEE. This CDR3 is 13 amino acids long. V was cut by 3 bases and J by 5 bases, with 9 bases left in between. The source of the sample is a study of patients and donors after allogeneic stem cell transplantation. This TCR was recovered from a human donor who was either an allogeneic HSCT recipient or a stem cell or donor lymphocyte infusion donor (not recorded which). It is not recorded whose cells these are; they may come from a transplant donor. The chain links TRBV9 to TRBJ2-1, with D possibly being TRBD2 (6 bases). The material sequenced was blood, either unsorted or a sorted T cell fraction (not recorded which). This CDR3 is CASSDPGDNEQFF. Written as DNA, the CDR3 is TGTGCCAGCAGCGATCCGGGAGACAATGAGCAGTTCTTC. Supplemented by reference TRBV9 and TRBJ2-1, the full variable domain reads DSGVTQTPKHLITATGQRVTLRCSPRSGDLSVYWYQQSLDQGLQFLIQYYNGEERAKGNILERFSAQQFPDLHSELNLSSLELGDSALYFCASSDPGDNEQFFGPGTRLTVL.